This section outlines one T cell receptor beta chain sequence together with its context. This record comes from a study of blood T cell repertoires in COVID-19. TCRdb's table, derived via immunoSEQ multiplex PCR, lists solely in-frame clones and lacks some. The sample lists under 250,000 clones; 65% to 90% were seen once. The V and J ends lost 1 base and 7 bases, in that order; junction bases with no gene match: 8. The length of the CDR3 is 18 residues. Germline V CDR1 and CDR2: MNHEY, SMNVEV (reference sequence). The J gene is TRBJ1-6, the V gene TRBV27; the match to TRBD1 covers 12 bases. Material for sequencing was PBMCs or T cells enriched from blood (not recorded which). The clonotype originates from a man aged 35 to 55 who had recovered from COVID-19. The CDR3 spells CASSLFGTGGAGNSPLHF. Here the CDR3 DNA reads TGTGCCAGCAGTTTATTCGGGACAGGGGGCGCGGGGAATTCACCCCTCCACTTT.